These 10 T cell receptor beta chains were sequenced from one sample in a study of PD-1 blockade in classical Hodgkin lymphoma. Sequenced by immunoSEQ multiplex PCR; TCRdb stores in-frame clones only, minus some. This table has approximately 26,000 clones, about 90% appearing once. Documented time point: newly diagnosed, previously untreated cHL patient sample. Magnetic negative selection of thawed PBMCs was the method by which CD4+ T cells were purified. The sequenced sample was CD4+ T cells from blood. These TCRs come from a human donor with classical Hodgkin lymphoma.

This chain links TRBV19 with TRBJ1-1, with a tentative D call TRBD1 (6 bases). Germline V gene data show CDR1 as LNHDA and CDR2 as SQIVND (reference sequence). Trimming pared 5 bases from V and 9 bases from J, leaving 16 bases between. The length of the CDR3 is 13 residues. The CDR3: CASSFPPGQKAFF. The CDR3 DNA reads as TGTGCCAGTAGTTTCCCCCCGGGACAAAAAGCTTTCTTT. Complete variable domain (other parts from reference TRBV19 and TRBJ1-1): DGGITQSPKYLFRKEGQNVTLSCEQNLNHDAMYWYRQDPGQGLRLIYYSQIVNDFQKGDIAEGYSVSREKKESFPLTVTSAQKNPTAFYLCASSFPPGQKAFFGQGTRLTVV.

The rearrangement uses TRBV19 and TRBJ2-3; 9 nucleotides align to TRBD2. Germline-derived CDR1 and CDR2 are LNHDA and SQIVND (reference sequence). The CDR3 has 14 residues. Germline trimming cut 4 bases from V and 2 bases from J; bases unmatched to any gene: 1. The CDR3 coding sequence is TGTGCCAGTAGTAGACTAGCGGACACAGATACGCAGTATTTT. As protein: CASSRLADTDTQYF.

V gene TRBV28 combines with J gene TRBJ1-2; TRBD1 aligns across 8 bases. The CDR3 runs 16 residues. The germline V gene has CDR1 MDHEN and CDR2 SYDVKM. Trimming at V came to 1 base and at J to 0 bases, leaving 4 bases not matched to a gene. This CDR3 reads CASSLYRGWTNYGYTF. CDR3 sequence (DNA): TGTGCCAGCAGTTTATACAGGGGGTGGACTAACTATGGCTACACCTTC.

The rearrangement links TRBV13 to TRBJ1-4; D remains unclear. Germline-derived CDR1 and CDR2 are PRHDT and FYEKMQ (reference sequence). Trimming removed 2 bases at V and 0 bases at J, with 13 bases between. The CDR3 totals 17 residues. This chain's CDR3 is CASSLHDFGATNEKLFF. The CDR3 bases are TGTGCCAGCAGCTTACACGATTTTGGAGCAACTAATGAAAAACTGTTTTTT.

The rearrangement uses TRBV4-3 and TRBJ2-7, with D unclear. The CDR3 covers 15 residues. Germline CDR1 LGHNA, CDR2 YSLEER. V was shortened by 0 bases and J by 2 bases, with 11 bases between the two germline ends. The DNA for the CDR3 is TGCGCCAGCAGCCAAGATGGAGTGCGAGCCTACGAGCAGTACTTC. Translation gives CASSQDGVRAYEQYF.

This CDR3 is CASSLVWQGSYEQYF. As DNA, the CDR3 is TGTGCCAGCAGCTTAGTTTGGCAGGGCTCCTACGAGCAGTACTTC. The chain is built from TRBV7-2 and TRBJ2-7; tentatively, D is TRBD1 (5 bases). V lost 1 base to trimming and J lost 0 bases, with 10 bases between them. CDR3 size: 15 residues. CDR1 and CDR2 (germline): SGHTA, FQGNSA.

The chain carries TRBV25-1 and TRBJ1-1; a possible D gene is TRBD1 (5 bases). Germline V gives CDR1 MGHDK, CDR2 SYGVNS. This CDR3 is built from 15 residues. V lost 1 base and J lost 0, with 9 bases in between. This CDR3 reads CASSELGEMNTEAFF. The CDR3 region has the DNA TGTGCCAGCAGTGAATTAGGGGAAATGAACACTGAAGCTTTCTTT.

This clone has a single count. V and J are TRBV11-2 and TRBJ1-3; D call uncertain. Germline lookup yields CDR1 SGHAT and CDR2 FQNNGV. CDR3 size: 14 residues. Trimming removed 5 bases from V and 4 bases from J, with 12 bases in between. CDR3 sequence reads: CASSPMAYGNTIYF. The DNA for the CDR3 is TGTGCCAGCAGCCCCATGGCGTACGGAAACACCATATATTTT.

This chain joins TRBV29-1 and TRBJ1-3; D unresolved. Germline V gene lookup returns CDR1 SQVTM and CDR2 ANQGSEA. The CDR3 runs to 12 residues. Between the trimmed V and J ends, which lost 1 base and 2 bases, there was a span of 3 bases. The CDR3 loop is CSVEVAGNTIYF. The CDR3 coding sequence is TGCAGCGTTGAAGTAGCTGGAAACACCATATATTTT. The whole variable domain, filled in from reference TRBV29-1 and TRBJ1-3, reads SAVISQKPSRDICQRGTSLTIQCQVDSQVTMMFWYRQQPGQSLTLIATANQGSEATYESGFVIDKFPISRPNLTFSTLTVSNMSPEDSSIYLCSVEVAGNTIYFGEGSWLTVV.

The chain carries TRBV7-8 and TRBJ2-7; 11 nucleotides align to TRBD2. CDR1 is SGHVS, CDR2 FQNEAQ, per germline. CDR3 length: 15 residues. J lost 7 bases, V lost 1 base, and 6 bases had no gene match. The CDR3 sequence: CASSLVLAGAREQYF. CDR3 DNA: TGTGCCAGCAGCTTAGTACTAGCGGGGGCCCGGGAGCAGTACTTC.